This T cell receptor (beta chain) was sequenced during a study of cytomegalovirus exposure and HLA in healthy donors. Study-level points and caveats: The study labeled 150 to 200 TCR beta chains cytomegalovirus-associated. Reports described diagnosis of cytomegalovirus status by the classifier as highly specific and sensitive. Specificity of a few CMV-associated chains for CMV antigens was verified in vitro.

Using immunoSEQ multiplex PCR, the repertoire was profiled, and TCRdb retains in-frame clones only, with some absent. Of 100,000 to 150,000 clones listed, roughly 89% are singletons. Comment on this clone: Its cognate antigen is unknown.

The donors were members of the approximately 120-subject validation cohort (separate from the roughly 670-subject first cohort). The source of this sequence is a woman aged 18-35 years in good health and CMV-seronegative. The sequenced sample consisted of PBMCs.

The CDR3 region is CASSLSGLAGIFEQYF. The CDR3, as DNA: TGTGCCAGCAGTTTATCGGGACTAGCGGGAATCTTTGAGCAGTACTTC. The V and J genes are TRBV28 and TRBJ2-7; 13 bases align to TRBD2. The CDR3 covers 16 residues. V lost 1 base to trimming and J lost 7 bases; unmatched junction nucleotides: 7. Looked up from germline, CDR1 is MDHEN and CDR2 is SYDVKM.